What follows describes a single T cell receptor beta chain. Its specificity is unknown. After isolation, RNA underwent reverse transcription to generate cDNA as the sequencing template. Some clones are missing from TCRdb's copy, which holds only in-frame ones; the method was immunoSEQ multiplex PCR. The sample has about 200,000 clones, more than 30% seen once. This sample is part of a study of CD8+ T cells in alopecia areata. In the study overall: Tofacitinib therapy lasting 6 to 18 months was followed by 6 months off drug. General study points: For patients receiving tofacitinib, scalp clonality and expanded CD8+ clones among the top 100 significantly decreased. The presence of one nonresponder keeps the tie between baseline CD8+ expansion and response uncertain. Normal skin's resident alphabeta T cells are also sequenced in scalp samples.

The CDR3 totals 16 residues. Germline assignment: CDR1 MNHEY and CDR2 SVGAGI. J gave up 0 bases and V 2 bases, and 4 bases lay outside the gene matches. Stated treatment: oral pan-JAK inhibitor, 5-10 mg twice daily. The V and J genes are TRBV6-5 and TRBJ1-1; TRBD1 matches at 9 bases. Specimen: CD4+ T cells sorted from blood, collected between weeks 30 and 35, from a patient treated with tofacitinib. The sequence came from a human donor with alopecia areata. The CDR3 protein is CASSYGTGNMNTEAFF. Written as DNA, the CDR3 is TGTGCCAGCAGTTACGGGACAGGGAACATGAACACTGAAGCTTTCTTT.